These T cell receptor beta chains were read from a single sample in a study of CD8+CD57+ T cells in acquired aplastic anemia. Using its own MiXCR run on the reads, TCRdb lists one record per CDR3 protein. The sample lists approximately 180,000 distinct CDR3 sequences, over 40% occurring once. Sequenced sample: sorted CD4+, CD8+, or CD8+CD57+ T cells (not recorded which) from PBMCs. The receptors here all came from a human donor with aplastic anemia. CDR3s include the opening cysteine and the closing phenylalanine or tryptophan. D genes are given only for firm matches. Where a row states a size, it is once, few, many or the class of an expanded clone; other rows omit it.

J	D	V	size	CDR3	DNA
TRBJ2-6	TRBD1	TRBV7-3	many	CASSSGQGAIGANVLTF	TGTGCCAGCAGCTCCGGACAGGGGGCGATAGGGGCCAACGTCCTGACTTTC
TRBJ2-1	TRBD2	TRBV29-1	NA	CSVEEALAGDNEQFF	TGCAGCGTTGAAGAGGCCTTAGCGGGAGACAATGAGCAGTTCTTC
TRBJ1-5	NA	TRBV10-3	many	CAISDSGPGGDQPQHF	TGTGCCATCAGTGATTCGGGTCCGGGGGGCGACCAGCCCCAGCATTTT
TRBJ2-7	NA	TRBV7-2	NA	CASSLVTGNEQYF	TGTGCCAGCAGCTTAGTTACCGGGAACGAGCAGTACTTC
TRBJ1-2	NA	TRBV6-1	NA	CASSERGAPNYGYTF	TGTGCCAGCAGTGAACGGGGGGCTCCTAACTATGGCTACACCTTC
TRBJ2-7	NA	TRBV10-3	NA	CAITPNGDEQYF	TGTGCCATCACCCCGAACGGAGACGAGCAGTACTTC
TRBJ1-2	NA	TRBV29-1	NA	CSVNTNYGYTF	TGCAGCGTTAACACTAACTATGGCTACACCTTC
TRBJ1-1	NA	TRBV12-3/TRBV12-4	NA	CASILGAEEAFF	TGTGCCAGCATTCTTGGTGCGGAAGAAGCTTTCTTT
TRBJ2-3	TRBD1	TRBV2	NA	CASTWDRSSTDTQYF	TGTGCCAGCACTTGGGACAGGTCTAGCACAGATACGCAGTATTTT
TRBJ2-7	TRBD1	TRBV7-3	many	CASSFGTGPSEQYF	TGTGCCAGCAGCTTTGGGACAGGGCCTTCCGAGCAGTACTTC
TRBJ1-1	NA	TRBV15	few	CATSRWNTEAFF	TGTGCCACCTCTAGATGGAACACTGAAGCTTTCTTT
TRBJ2-1	NA	TRBV2	NA	CASLGLPSSYNEQFF	TGTGCCAGCCTCGGACTGCCGAGCTCCTACAATGAGCAGTTCTTC
TRBJ1-2	NA	TRBV10-3	few	CAISNLMGLDGYTF	TGTGCCATCAGTAATCTTATGGGACTTGACGGCTACACCTTC
TRBJ1-1	TRBD1	TRBV7-9	many	CASSQGQLNTEAFF	TGTGCCAGCAGCCAGGGACAGCTGAACACTGAAGCTTTCTTT
TRBJ2-1	NA	TRBV19	NA	CASSQLTDSYNEQFF	TGTGCCAGTAGTCAGCTGACAGACTCCTACAATGAGCAGTTCTTC
TRBJ2-7	NA	TRBV3-1	NA	CASSQDTRKGSYEQYF	TGTGCCAGCAGCCAAGATACGAGGAAGGGGTCCTACGAGCAGTACTTC
TRBJ2-7	TRBD2	TRBV19	NA	CASGYAGGTYEQYF	TGTGCCAGTGGTTACGCGGGAGGGACCTACGAGCAGTACTTC
TRBJ2-4	NA	TRBV15	NA	CATSSARVSQGDIQYF	TGTGCCACCAGCAGTGCTAGAGTCTCCCAGGGAGACATTCAGTACTTC
TRBJ2-5	NA	TRBV19	many	CASSVDQETQYF	TGTGCCAGTAGTGTCGACCAAGAGACCCAGTACTTC
TRBJ2-3	TRBD1	TRBV24-1	few	CATSDFGQGRTDTQYF	TGTGCCACCAGTGATTTCGGACAGGGGAGGACAGATACGCAGTATTTT
TRBJ2-5	NA	TRBV6-2/TRBV6-3	NA	CASTGGAETQYF	TGTGCCAGCACGGGGGGCGCGGAGACCCAGTACTTC
TRBJ2-1	NA	TRBV4-2	NA	CASGQDHEGEQFF	TGTGCCAGCGGCCAAGATCATGAGGGTGAGCAGTTCTTC